This TCR beta chain was sequenced in a study of blood T cell repertoires in COVID-19. Background on the study: T cells, B-cell-depleted T cells, or PBMCs provided the cDNA or gDNA that served as material.

In the authors' workflow: Amplifying reference gene primers gave estimates of nucleated cell counts. Clones were sequenced by immunoSEQ multiplex PCR, and TCRdb holds only the in-frame ones, with some missing. For V, J and clone size, that table is used; D and trimming come from the DNA. Of 200,000 to 250,000 clones in the sample, about 90% were seen once. This clone has only one observation. Between the trimmed V and J ends, which lost 2 bases and 5 bases, there was a span of 12 bases. The CDR3 sequence is 14 residues long. The germline V gene has CDR1 MNHEY and CDR2 SVGAGI. V gene TRBV6-5 combines with J gene TRBJ1-1; D ambiguous. The sequencing input was peripheral blood. The origin of this receptor is a woman aged 60-75 years with acute or convalescent COVID-19. In nucleotides, the CDR3 is TGTGCCAGCAGTTACGGGTTCGGGTCGACTGAAGCTTTCTTT. It translates to CASSYGFGSTEAFF.